The source of this T cell receptor (beta chain) is a study of control samples from healthy donors and cancer patients. Method: immunoSEQ multiplex PCR; TCRdb's copy keeps in-frame clones and lacks some. The sample includes 100,000 to 150,000 clones, approximately 87% of them seen just once. The CDR3 has 12 amino acids. Germline V lookup: CDR1 SNHLY, CDR2 FYNNEI. V gave up 6 bases and J gave up 7 bases; unmatched junction bases: 6. Sequences were obtained from blood. The chain employs TRBV2 and TRBJ2-7, with 7 bases identical to TRBD1. The receptor's source is a man aged 55-75 years in good health. The CDR3 bases are TGTGCCAGCAGACAGGGGATGGGGGAGCAGTACTTC. It translates to CASRQGMGEQYF.